This T cell receptor (beta chain) derives from a study of PD-L1 blockade in urothelial cancer. For the study at large: Blood analysis was done at 3 weeks (second dose) and 6 weeks after treatment began. Notes on the study in general: Clones that were tumor-associated expanded more in the blood of durable-benefit patients at 3 weeks.

This CDR3 contains 14 residues. V lost 3 bases to trimming and J lost 2 bases; unmatched junction nucleotides: 6. CDR1 is SQVTM and CDR2 is ANQGSEA in the germline V gene. Time point of the sample: peripheral blood 6 weeks after treatment start. PCRs each included synthetic TCR analog templates spiked in. Data came from immunoSEQ multiplex PCR; TCRdb stores just in-frame clones and leaves some out. The sample includes 35,000 to 55,000 clones, under 90% of them seen just once. For this clone: Its antigen is unidentified.

The TCR originated in a man aged 55 to 70 with urothelial cancer. Sample: PBMCs, taken around atezolizumab (anti-PD-L1) treatment. The V gene is TRBV29-1, the J gene TRBJ1-1, with 7 nucleotides matching TRBD1. CDR3 sequence: CSVDTTGTNTEAFF. The CDR3 DNA reads as TGCAGCGTTGACACGACAGGGACAAACACTGAAGCTTTCTTT.